Below are 31 T cell receptor beta chains sequenced from a single sample in a study of response to subunit inactivated influenza vaccine. TCRdb reprocessed the RT-PCR reads via MiXCR and lists one record per CDR3 protein. The sample carries roughly 500,000 distinct CDR3 sequences, more than 15% recorded once. The sequences come from CD4+ T cells sorted from PBMCs, collected roughly 24 months after vaccination. The receptor source for this set is a man aged 45 to 75 who received an inactivated influenza vaccine.

V gene TRBV27 combines with J gene TRBJ2-5, with D possibly being TRBD2 (6 bases). The V and J ends lost 3 bases and 0 bases respectively, with 14 bases between them. This CDR3 contains 16 residues. Germline lookup yields CDR1 MNHEY and CDR2 SMNVEV (reference sequence). CDR3 sequence: CASSFGGVGYQETQYF. The CDR3 nucleotides are TGTGCCAGCAGTTTTGGAGGGGTTGGGTACCAAGAGACCCAGTACTTC.

This clonotype was recorded only once. The rearrangement joins TRBV5-1 to TRBJ2-5; D assignment may be TRBD1 or TRBD2 (5 bases each). The CDR3 consists of 14 residues. V lost 4 bases and J 5 bases, leaving 15 bases between the germline ends. Germline V gene lookup returns CDR1 SGHRS and CDR2 YFSETQ. CDR3 nucleotide sequence: TGCGCCAGCAGCCCGGGACGCGTGGGGGAGACCCAGTACTTC. Amino acids: CASSPGRVGETQYF.

The genes are TRBV20-1 and TRBJ2-1; D not resolved. The CDR3 extends over 13 amino acids. V was shortened by 8 bases and J by 6 bases, with 17 bases between the two germline ends. The germline CDR1 and CDR2 sequences are DFQATT and SNEGSKA (reference sequence). CDR3 in amino acids: CSSLVPWSNEQFF. In DNA, the CDR3 is TGCAGTTCATTAGTGCCCTGGAGCAATGAGCAGTTCTTC.

In its sample, this clonotype was seen a few times. The rearrangement joins TRBV6-5 to TRBJ1-2; tentatively, D is TRBD1 (6 bases). V gave up 2 bases and J gave up 7 bases, with 14 bases separating them. Germline V gene sequence: CDR1 MNHEY, CDR2 SVGAGI. The CDR3 extends over 14 amino acids. CDR3 sequence reads: CASSYGGGASGYTF. The CDR3 DNA is TGTGCCAGCAGTTACGGTGGGGGGGCCTCTGGCTACACCTTC.

V usage is TRBV12-3 or TRBV12-4 and J usage is TRBJ2-4, with D possibly TRBD2 on 5 matching bases. The CDR3 has 16 residues. The V and J ends lost 5 bases and 0 bases respectively, with 14 bases between them. The CDR3 DNA follows: TGTGCCAGCAGTCCCCCGGGGTCCCGAGCCAAAAACATTCAGTACTTC. Amino acid sequence: CASSPPGSRAKNIQYF.

This clonotype turned up a few times. The chain combines TRBV7-2 with TRBJ2-3, with D uncertain. Germline V lookup: CDR1 SGHTA, CDR2 FQGNSA. The germline V and J ends were trimmed by 5 bases and 2 bases, with 8 bases remaining between them. The CDR3 consists of 13 residues. DNA of the CDR3: TGTGCCAGCAGCACTGAGACCACAGATACGCAGTATTTT. It yields the protein CASSTETTDTQYF. The full variable domain, rest sourced from reference TRBV7-2 and TRBJ2-3, is GAGVSQSPSNKVTEKGKDVELRCDPISGHTALYWYRQSLGQGLEFLIYFQGNSAPDKSGLPSDRFSAERTGGSVSTLTIQRTQQEDSAVYLCASSTETTDTQYFGPGTRLTVL.

This clonotype was counted only a few times. V and J are TRBV24-1 and TRBJ2-1, with 8 bases that match TRBD2. After removal of 5 bases from V and 7 bases from J, the junction contained 15 bases not matched to a gene. This CDR3 is 17 amino acids long. Looked up from germline, CDR1 is KGHDR and CDR2 is SFDVKD. The CDR3 here is CATSGLRSGRGVNEQFF. The CDR3 DNA is TGTGCCACCAGTGGGCTCCGGAGCGGGAGAGGGGTAAATGAGCAGTTCTTC.

This clonotype was detected a few times. The chain links TRBV7-2 to TRBJ1-5; D ambiguous. Germline CDR1 SGHTA, CDR2 FQGNSA. CDR3 length: 15 amino acids. The germline V and J ends were trimmed by 3 bases and 0 bases, with 9 bases remaining between them. DNA of the CDR3: TGTGCCAGCAGCTTGGTCTACAATAGCAATCAGCCCCAGCATTTT. Translated, it gives CASSLVYNSNQPQHF.

The CDR3 sequence: CASSQAGTGGPTDTQYF. The CDR3 DNA follows: TGTGCCAGCAGCCAAGCAGGGACAGGGGGACCCACAGATACGCAGTATTTT. The chain links TRBV4-2 to TRBJ2-3; 11 bases are shared with TRBD1. This CDR3 contains 17 residues. CDR1 LGHNA and CDR2 YNFKEQ come from the germline V gene. With V trimmed by 1 base and J by 2 bases, 5 bases remained unmatched.

The gene calls are TRBV12-3 or TRBV12-4 and TRBJ2-1, with D perhaps TRBD1 (5 bases). Deletions cut 5 bases from V and 12 bases from J, with 14 bases between. The CDR3 runs 12 residues. In nucleotides, the CDR3 is TGTGCCAGCAGTGCATTGGATCAGGGGCAGTTCTTC. This translates into CASSALDQGQFF.

This clonotype was detected ten times or more. The chain has TRBV7-6 and TRBJ1-4; D is undetermined. Germline V gives CDR1 SGHVS, CDR2 FNYEAQ. The V and J ends lost 1 base and 0 bases respectively, with 6 bases between them. The CDR3 has 15 residues. In DNA form, the CDR3 reads TGTGCCAGCAGCTTAGTGGGTGCAACTAATGAAAAACTGTTTTTT. It specifies CASSLVGATNEKLFF.

This clonotype has only a few counts. The chain joins TRBV29-1 to TRBJ1-3; D ambiguous. V was cut by 4 bases and J by 0 bases, with 7 bases left in between. CDR3 size: 13 residues. Germline assignment: CDR1 SQVTM and CDR2 ANQGSEA. CDR3 DNA sequence: TGCAGCGTTGCGGAGAACTCTGGAAACACCATATATTTT. This sequence encodes CSVAENSGNTIYF. The full variable domain, its missing parts supplied by reference TRBV29-1 and TRBJ1-3, is SAVISQKPSRDICQRGTSLTIQCQVDSQVTMMFWYRQQPGQSLTLIATANQGSEATYESGFVIDKFPISRPNLTFSTLTVSNMSPEDSSIYLCSVAENSGNTIYFGEGSWLTVV.

The V and J genes are TRBV6-1 and TRBJ2-2, with 9 bases identical to TRBD1. Germline V gene lookup returns CDR1 MNHNS and CDR2 SASEGT. This CDR3 spans 15 amino acids. V dropped 3 bases and J dropped 7; count of bases not matched to a gene: 6. The DNA of the CDR3 is TGTGCCAGCAGTGAGGGACAGGGCTTGTACGGGGAGCTGTTTTTT. Amino acids: CASSEGQGLYGELFF.

DNA for the CDR3: TGTGCCATCAGTCAACGAGGGTCTGGGGCCAACGTCCTGACTTTC. It yields the protein CAISQRGSGANVLTF. The genes are TRBV10-3 and TRBJ2-6, with D possibly being TRBD2 (5 bases). This CDR3 is built from 15 residues. Trimming removed 5 bases from V and 1 base from J, with 9 bases in between. Germline V gene sequence: CDR1 ENHRY, CDR2 SYGVKD.

This clonotype was recorded many times. J is TRBJ2-1 and V is TRBV6-4; D remains ambiguous. The length of the CDR3 is 13 residues. Germline values: CDR1 MRHNA, CDR2 SNTAGT. V shed 6 bases and J shed 9 bases, with 15 bases lying between them. The CDR3 nucleotides read TGTGCCAGCAGGCGAGAACGCTACGGTGAGCAGTTCTTC. Translating gives CASRRERYGEQFF.

This sequence joins TRBV10-3 and TRBJ1-5; 7 positions match TRBD1. This CDR3 has 13 amino acids. Germline lookup yields CDR1 ENHRY and CDR2 SYGVKD. The V segment lost 6 bases and the J segment 8 bases; nucleotides outside the gene matches: 7. The CDR3 region has the DNA TGTGCCATCAGGGAGGGGGCTGCGGAGCCCCAGCATTTT. Translating it yields CAIREGAAEPQHF.

V and J are TRBV5-1 and TRBJ2-7; D is uncertain. Between the trimmed V and J ends, which lost 5 bases and 6 bases, there was a span of 15 bases. CDR1 and CDR2 from the germline V gene are SGHRS and YFSETQ. The CDR3 has 13 residues. CDR3 amino acids: CASSTSTLGEQYF. The CDR3 coding sequence is TGCGCCAGCAGTACAAGCACTCTCGGCGAGCAGTACTTC. The full variable domain, in which reference TRBV5-1 and TRBJ2-7 provide the parts outside the CDR3, is KAGVTQTPRYLIKTRGQQVTLSCSPISGHRSVSWYQQTPGQGLQFLFEYFSETQRNKGNFPGRFSGRQFSNSRSEMNVSTLELGDSALYLCASSTSTLGEQYFGPGTRLTVT.

This sequence joins TRBV29-1 and TRBJ1-5; 10 bases align to TRBD1. Per the germline V gene, CDR1 is SQVTM and CDR2 is ANQGSEA. The CDR3 runs 15 residues. Unmatched junction bases numbered 5, after V lost 4 bases and J lost 2 bases. The CDR3 DNA sequence: TGCAGCGTTGCCCAAGGGACAGGGGGCAATCAGCCCCAGCATTTT. As protein: CSVAQGTGGNQPQHF.

This clonotype was counted between two and nine times. V gene TRBV12-5 combines with J gene TRBJ2-1; perhaps D is TRBD1 or TRBD2 (5 bases each). Trimming pared 1 base from V and 6 bases from J, leaving 7 bases between. CDR3 length: 13 amino acids. Germline V gene data show CDR1 as LGHNT and CDR2 as FRNRAP. The CDR3 nucleotides read TGTGCTAGTGGTTTGGGAGGGGTCAATGAGCAGTTCTTC. This translates into CASGLGGVNEQFF.

This clonotype was picked up a small number of times. The rearrangement links TRBV3-1 to TRBJ1-6; D gene uncertain. The CDR3 contains 16 residues. The V end was cut by 3 bases, the J end by 7 bases, with 16 bases between. Germline V gene sequence: CDR1 LGHDT, CDR2 YNNKEL (reference sequence). The CDR3 loop reads CASSHGSYPTNSPLHF. Here the CDR3 DNA reads TGTGCCAGCAGCCACGGATCTTATCCTACAAATTCACCCCTCCACTTT.

This clonotype has just a few counts. The genes are TRBV20-1 and TRBJ2-2; D gene uncertain. Looked up from germline, CDR1 is DFQATT and CDR2 is SNEGSKA (reference sequence). Trimming removed 1 base from V and 1 base from J, with 10 bases in between. The CDR3 covers 15 residues. The CDR3 reads CSARAGNLNTGELFF. The DNA of the CDR3 is TGCAGTGCTAGAGCCGGAAACTTGAACACCGGGGAGCTGTTTTTT.

The V call is TRBV3-1, the J call TRBJ1-1; D is possibly TRBD1 (6 bases). The germline CDR1 and CDR2 sequences are LGHDT and YNNKEL (reference sequence). The CDR3 length is 11 residues. Trimming removed 2 bases at V and 11 bases at J, with 9 bases between. The CDR3 coding sequence is TGTGCCAGCAGCCAAACAGGGACTGCTTTCTTT. It translates to CASSQTGTAFF.

This clonotype was recorded only once. The CDR3 protein is CASSVGARSGSEAFF. CDR3 coding DNA: TGTGCCAGCAGCGTAGGCGCTAGGTCAGGGTCTGAAGCTTTCTTT. The chain links TRBV9 to TRBJ1-1; possibly TRBD1 for D (5 bases). Germline CDR1 is SGDLS and CDR2 is YYNGEE. CDR3 length: 15 residues. V was clipped by 0 bases and J by 6 bases, with 15 bases between them.

The chain joins TRBV2 to TRBJ2-4, with a possible D match to TRBD2 (6 bases). The length of the CDR3 is 14 residues. The ends were cut back, 2 bases at V and 7 bases at J, with 12 bases in the middle. CDR1 is SNHLY, CDR2 FYNNEI, per germline. Here the CDR3 reads CASSEQGGLNIQYF. Written as DNA, the CDR3 is TGTGCCAGCAGTGAACAGGGAGGCTTGAACATTCAGTACTTC.

The chain uses TRBV7-2 and TRBJ2-2, with D tentatively TRBD1 or TRBD2 (5 bases each). The CDR3 has 15 amino acids. CDR1 SGHTA and CDR2 FQGNSA come from the germline V gene. V was shortened by 6 bases and J by 0 bases, with 11 bases between the two germline ends. The CDR3 bases are TGTGCCAGCAGTCCGGGACGCACGAACACCGGGGAGCTGTTTTTT. Protein product: CASSPGRTNTGELFF.

This clonotype came up a few times. This chain links TRBV5-1 with TRBJ2-5; D is undetermined. The germline V gene has CDR1 SGHRS and CDR2 YFSETQ. Trimming cost V 6 bases and J 5 bases, with 14 bases left between them. This CDR3 is 13 amino acids long. The CDR3 bases are TGCGCCAGCATGAACATGGCCAGGGAGACCCAGTACTTC. This gives the protein CASMNMARETQYF.

This clonotype appeared a few times. The chain combines TRBV3-1 with TRBJ2-1, with 10 nucleotides matching TRBD2. With 4 bases clipped from V and 8 bases from J, the junction kept 17 bases outside the gene matches. The germline V gene has CDR1 LGHDT and CDR2 YNNKEL (reference sequence). The CDR3 contains 18 residues. CDR3 bases: TGTGCCAGCAGCCCTCTCCGGAGAGCGGGGGGGCGGGTTTATGAGCAGTTCTTC. Its protein is CASSPLRRAGGRVYEQFF.

This clonotype was recorded a few times. V usage is TRBV20-1 and J usage is TRBJ2-7; D is unclear. Germline CDR1 is DFQATT and CDR2 is SNEGSKA (reference sequence). The CDR3 contains 15 residues. The ends were cut back, 1 base at V and 2 bases at J, with 15 bases in the middle. The chain's CDR3 is CSARVERLHPYEQYF. CDR3 coding DNA: TGCAGTGCTAGAGTTGAGCGCCTGCACCCCTACGAGCAGTACTTC.

The chain joins TRBV18 to TRBJ2-1; 8 positions match TRBD1. This CDR3 contains 13 residues. Germline CDR1 reads KGHSH; CDR2 reads LQKENI. J gave up 8 bases and V 5 bases, and 5 bases lay outside the gene matches. CDR3 in amino acids: CASSDQTGDEQFF. The CDR3 nucleotides read TGTGCCAGCTCAGATCAGACAGGGGATGAGCAGTTCTTC.

There are a few counts of this clonotype. The rearrangement uses TRBV24-1 and TRBJ2-1, with D possibly being TRBD2 (6 bases). The CDR3 is 16 residues long. The V end was cut by 4 bases, the J end by 2 bases, with 14 bases between. Germline assignment: CDR1 KGHDR and CDR2 SFDVKD. This CDR3 is CATSDRDSYTYNEQFF. DNA for the CDR3: TGTGCCACCAGTGACCGGGACTCCTACACCTACAATGAGCAGTTCTTC.

This clonotype was counted at least ten times. The chain combines TRBV11-2 with TRBJ2-1, with D possibly being TRBD2 (6 bases). The CDR3 consists of 14 residues. The V and J ends lost 5 bases and 7 bases respectively, with 15 bases between them. Germline V gene data show CDR1 as SGHAT and CDR2 as FQNNGV. CDR3 DNA: TGTGCCAGCAGCCGCTCCTACGGGGGTAATGAGCAGTTCTTC. Protein: CASSRSYGGNEQFF.